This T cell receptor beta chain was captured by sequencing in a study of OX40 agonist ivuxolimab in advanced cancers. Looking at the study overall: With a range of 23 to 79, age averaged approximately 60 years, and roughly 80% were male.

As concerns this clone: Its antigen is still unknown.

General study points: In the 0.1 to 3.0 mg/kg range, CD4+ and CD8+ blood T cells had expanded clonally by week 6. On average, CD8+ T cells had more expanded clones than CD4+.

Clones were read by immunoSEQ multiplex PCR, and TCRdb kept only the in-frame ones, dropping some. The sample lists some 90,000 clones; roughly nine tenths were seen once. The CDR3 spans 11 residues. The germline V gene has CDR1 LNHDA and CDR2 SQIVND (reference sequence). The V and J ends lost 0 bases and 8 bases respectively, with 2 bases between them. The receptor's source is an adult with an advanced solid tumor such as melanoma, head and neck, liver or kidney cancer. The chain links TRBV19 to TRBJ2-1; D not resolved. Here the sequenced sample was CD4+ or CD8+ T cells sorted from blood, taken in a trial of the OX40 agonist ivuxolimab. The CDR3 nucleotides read TGTGCCAGTAGTATAGATTATGAGCAGTTCTTC. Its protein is CASSIDYEQFF.